A single sample gave rise to the 7 T cell receptor beta chains below, sequenced in a study of OX40 agonist ivuxolimab in advanced cancers. Only in-frame clones appear in the TCRdb table, and some are missing; sequencing was by immunoSEQ multiplex PCR. The table lists approximately 70,000 clones, more than 80% of them singletons. The sample in question was CD4+ or CD8+ T cells sorted from blood, obtained in a trial of the OX40 agonist ivuxolimab. These TCRs come from an adult with an advanced solid tumor such as melanoma, head and neck, liver or kidney cancer.

J is TRBJ2-2 and V is TRBV2, with 7 bases identical to TRBD1. CDR3 length: 14 residues. Trimming removed 6 bases from V and 9 bases from J; junction bases left unmatched: 10. CDR1 is SNHLY, CDR2 FYNNEI, per germline. For the CDR3, the DNA is TGTGCCAGCAGGGTCGGGACAGACATCCGGGAGCTGTTTTTT. Amino acids: CASRVGTDIRELFF.

The rearrangement joins TRBV5-4 to TRBJ2-3; D might be TRBD2 (6 bases). The V gene's germline CDR1 is SGHNT and CDR2 YYREEE (reference sequence). V lost 0 bases and J 4 bases, leaving 6 bases between the germline ends. The CDR3 covers 13 residues. The CDR3 loop reads CASSLAGADTQYF. In DNA, the CDR3 is TGTGCCAGCAGCTTGGCGGGAGCAGATACGCAGTATTTT.

This rearrangement joins TRBV18 to TRBJ1-5, with TRBD1 as a possible D gene (5 bases). The CDR3 has 14 amino acids. The V gene's germline CDR1 is KGHSH and CDR2 LQKENI. The V and J ends lost 3 bases and 7 bases respectively, with 13 bases between them. As DNA, the CDR3 is TGTGCCAGCTCACCCCGTGCAGGGAACCAGCCCCAGCATTTT. It yields the protein CASSPRAGNQPQHF.

V is TRBV9 and J is TRBJ1-3; 7 bases are a match to TRBD1. V was clipped by 4 bases and J by 3 bases; unmatched bases: 4. This CDR3 spans 14 amino acids. In germline, CDR1 is SGDLS, CDR2 YYNGEE. CDR3 sequence reads: CASSIGGFGNTIYF. The CDR3, as DNA: TGTGCCAGCAGCATAGGGGGCTTTGGAAACACCATATATTTT.

CDR3 region: CASSLAVGAAVGGYTF. CDR3 coding DNA: TGCGCCAGCAGCTTGGCCGTAGGGGCGGCCGTAGGGGGCTACACCTTC. V and J are TRBV5-1 and TRBJ1-2; TRBD1 might be the D (5 bases). This CDR3 is 16 amino acids long. Between the trimmed V and J ends, which lost 0 bases and 8 bases, there was a span of 20 bases. Germline V gene data show CDR1 as SGHRS and CDR2 as YFSETQ.

V is TRBV27 and J is TRBJ1-6, with 8 bases aligning to TRBD1. The length of the CDR3 is 18 residues. Germline CDR1 is MNHEY and CDR2 is SMNVEV (reference sequence). The trim removed 4 bases at V and 9 bases at J, leaving 17 bases unmatched. The CDR3 DNA reads TGTGCCAGCAGTTCCCGGGACAGGTATAACATCGCGCGTTCACCCCTCCACTTT. Translated, it gives CASSSRDRYNIARSPLHF.

The chain is built from TRBV7-2 and TRBJ1-6; unclear D gene. This CDR3 has 15 amino acids. V was shortened by 0 bases and J by 6 bases, with 9 bases between the two germline ends. Germline V gene lookup returns CDR1 SGHTA and CDR2 FQGNSA. CDR3 sequence: CASSLAPGFNSPLHF. The CDR3 nucleotides read TGTGCCAGCAGCTTAGCCCCCGGGTTTAATTCACCCCTCCACTTT. The full variable domain, completed using reference TRBV7-2 and TRBJ1-6, is GAGVSQSPSNKVTEKGKDVELRCDPISGHTALYWYRQSLGQGLEFLIYFQGNSAPDKSGLPSDRFSAERTGGSVSTLTIQRTQQEDSAVYLCASSLAPGFNSPLHFGNGTRLTVT.